This TCR beta chain was sequenced during a study of beta chain features in type 1 diabetes. V gave up 10 bases and J gave up 5 bases, with 13 bases separating them. The CDR3 totals 12 residues. The germline V gene has CDR1 SEHNR and CDR2 FQNEAQ (reference sequence). Every bit of the isolated RNA underwent reverse transcription, so sequencing read expressed TCRB transcripts. Repertoires were generated with immunoSEQ multiplex PCR, while TCRdb's copy carries only in-frame clones and drops some. The data contain some 150,000 clones, approximately 9.2% of them singletons. The clonotype comes from a man younger than 30 in good health. This sequence joins TRBV7-9 and TRBJ2-3; D is perhaps TRBD2 (6 bases). What was sequenced was central memory CD4+ T cells from blood. DNA of the CDR3: TGTGCCACTAGGAGGGCAGAAGATACGCAGTATTTT. Protein product: CATRRAEDTQYF.